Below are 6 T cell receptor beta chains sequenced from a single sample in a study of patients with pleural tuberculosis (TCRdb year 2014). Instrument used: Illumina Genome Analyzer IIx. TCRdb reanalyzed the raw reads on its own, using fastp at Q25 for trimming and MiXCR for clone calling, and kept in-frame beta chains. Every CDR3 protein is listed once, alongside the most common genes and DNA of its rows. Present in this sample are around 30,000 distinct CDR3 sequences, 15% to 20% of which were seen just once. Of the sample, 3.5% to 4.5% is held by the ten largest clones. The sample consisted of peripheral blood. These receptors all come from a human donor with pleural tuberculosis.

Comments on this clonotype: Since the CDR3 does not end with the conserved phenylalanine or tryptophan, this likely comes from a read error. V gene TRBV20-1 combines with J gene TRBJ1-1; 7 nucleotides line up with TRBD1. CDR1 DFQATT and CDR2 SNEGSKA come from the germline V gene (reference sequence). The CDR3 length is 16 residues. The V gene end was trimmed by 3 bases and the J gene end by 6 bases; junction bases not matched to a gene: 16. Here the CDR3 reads CSARSGATGLSAEAFS. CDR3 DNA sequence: TGCAGTGCTAGGTCCGGGGCGACAGGGTTGAGCGCTGAAGCTTTCTCT.

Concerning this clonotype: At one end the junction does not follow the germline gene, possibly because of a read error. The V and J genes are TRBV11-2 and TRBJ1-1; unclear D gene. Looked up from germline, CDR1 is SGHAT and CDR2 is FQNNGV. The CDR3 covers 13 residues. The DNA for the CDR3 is TGTGCCAGCAGCCTGCGTAGCAACACTGAAGCTTCCTTT. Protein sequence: CASSLRSNTEASF.

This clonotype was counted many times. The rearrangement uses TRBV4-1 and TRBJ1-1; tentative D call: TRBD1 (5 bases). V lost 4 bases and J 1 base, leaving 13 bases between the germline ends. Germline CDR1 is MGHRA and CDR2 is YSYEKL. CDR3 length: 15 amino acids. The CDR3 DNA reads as TGCGCCAGCAGCCGCACCAGAGGGGAGAACACTGAAGCTTTCTTT. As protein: CASSRTRGENTEAFF.

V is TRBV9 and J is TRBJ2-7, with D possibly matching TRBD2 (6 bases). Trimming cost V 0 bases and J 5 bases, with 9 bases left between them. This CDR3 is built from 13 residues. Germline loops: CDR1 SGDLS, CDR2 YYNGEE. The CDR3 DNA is TGTGCCAGCAGCGTAGGAGGCGGGGACGAGCAGTACTTC. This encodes CASSVGGGDEQYF.

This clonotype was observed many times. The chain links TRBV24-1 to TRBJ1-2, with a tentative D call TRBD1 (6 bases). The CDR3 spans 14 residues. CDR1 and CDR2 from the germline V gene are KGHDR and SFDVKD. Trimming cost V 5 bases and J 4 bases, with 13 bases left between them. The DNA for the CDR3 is TGTGCCACCAGTGCCGGCGGACAGACCTATGGCTACACCTTC. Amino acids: CATSAGGQTYGYTF.

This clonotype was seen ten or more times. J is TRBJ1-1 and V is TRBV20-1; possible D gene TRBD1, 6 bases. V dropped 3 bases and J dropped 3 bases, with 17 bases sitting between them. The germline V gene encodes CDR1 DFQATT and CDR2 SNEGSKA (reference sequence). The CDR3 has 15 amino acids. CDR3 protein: CSARSGGHLDTEAFF. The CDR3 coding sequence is TGCAGTGCTAGGTCGGGGGGACACTTAGACACTGAAGCTTTCTTT.